There are many counts of the clone carrying this T cell receptor (beta chain). Its antigen is not known. The data stem from a study of neurological immune-mediated disorders. Findings of the study overall: HTLV-1-associated myelopathy showed the most TCR clonal expansion; multiple sclerosis the least, below healthy controls.

Template-switch 5'RACE cDNA synthesis added a 10-nucleotide unique molecular identifier. Each CDR3 protein gets one entry after TCRdb re-called the 5' RACE reads with MiXCR. This sample has 25,000 to 30,000 distinct CDR3 sequences, with around 10% found just once. Unsorted libraries were generated from 2 million PBMCs held at -80 degrees C. Sequencing input: PBMCs. This receptor was obtained from a man aged 60 to 69 in good health.

This CDR3 is CASSSDRAAFF. The CDR3 bases are TGCGCCAGCAGCTCCGACAGGGCAGCTTTCTTT. V usage is TRBV5-1 and J usage is TRBJ1-1; 7 positions agree with TRBD1. The CDR3 contains 11 residues. J lost 10 bases, V lost 3 bases, and 3 bases had no gene match. The V gene's germline CDR1 is SGHRS and CDR2 YFSETQ.